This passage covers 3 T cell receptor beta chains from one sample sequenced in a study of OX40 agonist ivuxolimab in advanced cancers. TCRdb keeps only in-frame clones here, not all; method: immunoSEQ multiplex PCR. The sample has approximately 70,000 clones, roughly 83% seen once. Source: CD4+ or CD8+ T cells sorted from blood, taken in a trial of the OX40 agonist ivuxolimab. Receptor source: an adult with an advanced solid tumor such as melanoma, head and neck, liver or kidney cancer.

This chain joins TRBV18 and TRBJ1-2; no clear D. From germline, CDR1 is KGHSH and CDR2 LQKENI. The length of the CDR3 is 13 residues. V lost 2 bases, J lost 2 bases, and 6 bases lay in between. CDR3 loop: CASSPGKNYGYTF. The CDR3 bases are TGTGCCAGCTCACCAGGGAAGAACTATGGCTACACCTTC. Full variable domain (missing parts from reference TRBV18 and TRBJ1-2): NAGVMQNPRHLVRRRGQEARLRCSPMKGHSHVYWYRQLPEEGLKFMVYLQKENIIDESGMPKERFSAEFPKEGPSILRIQQVVRGDSAAYFCASSPGKNYGYTFGSGTRLTVV.

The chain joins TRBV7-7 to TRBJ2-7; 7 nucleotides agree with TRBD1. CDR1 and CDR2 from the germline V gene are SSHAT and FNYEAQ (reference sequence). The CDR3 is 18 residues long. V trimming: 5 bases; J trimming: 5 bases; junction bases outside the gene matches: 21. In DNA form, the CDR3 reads TGTGCCAGCAGCCGATCCTCCGGACAGGTCCTTTGGTGGAACGAGCAGTACTTC. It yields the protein CASSRSSGQVLWWNEQYF.

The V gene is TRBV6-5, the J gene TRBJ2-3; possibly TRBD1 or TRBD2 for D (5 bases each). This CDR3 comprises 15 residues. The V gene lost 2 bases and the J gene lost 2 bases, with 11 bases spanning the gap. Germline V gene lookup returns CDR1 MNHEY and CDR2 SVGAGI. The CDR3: CASSYDGAITDTQYF. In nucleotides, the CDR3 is TGTGCCAGCAGTTACGACGGGGCAATCACAGATACGCAGTATTTT.